These 17 T cell receptor beta chains share one sample of origin, sequenced in a study of graft-versus-host responses after intestinal transplantation. Clones were read by immunoSEQ multiplex PCR, and TCRdb kept only the in-frame ones, dropping some. Here the sample spans about 14,000 clones, 25% to 40% being singletons. The specimen was alloreactive CD4+ T cells from a mixed lymphocyte reaction culture, collected before intestinal transplant. Subset meaning: CFSE-low proliferating T cells sorted from roughly 6-day pre-transplant mixed lymphocyte reaction (GvH or HvG direction). All receptors derive from a human patient who received an intestinal transplant.

The CDR3 coding sequence is TGTGCCAGCAGCTTCAAAACTAGCGGGAGGCCGAACACCGGGGAGCTGTTTTTT. Translated: CASSFKTSGRPNTGELFF. The chain recombines TRBV7-8 with TRBJ2-2, with 12 bases identical to TRBD2. CDR1 and CDR2 (germline): SGHVS, FQNEAQ. The CDR3 spans 18 residues. V shed 3 bases, J shed 0 bases, and the junction held 5 bases outside the gene matches.

The chain has TRBV2 and TRBJ1-1, with unresolved D. The CDR3 contains 14 residues. Between the trimmed V and J ends, which lost 7 bases and 1 base, there was a span of 13 bases. Germline loops: CDR1 SNHLY, CDR2 FYNNEI. The CDR3: CASTIGRKNTEAFF. The CDR3, as DNA: TGTGCCAGCACGATAGGGCGGAAGAACACTGAAGCTTTCTTT.

The CDR3 sequence is CASSAPGHLAGFYGYTF. CDR3 in DNA: TGTGCCAGCAGTGCTCCTGGACACCTCGCCGGTTTCTATGGCTACACCTTC. The V and J genes are TRBV25-1 and TRBJ1-2; a weak D match, TRBD1 (5 bases). The CDR3 is 17 residues long. Trimming left V 4 bases short and J 4 bases short, with 22 bases between. From germline, CDR1 is MGHDK and CDR2 SYGVNS.

This clone has more than one count but fewer than ten. V gene TRBV29-1 combines with J gene TRBJ1-1; TRBD1 is a possible D gene (5 bases). Trimming pared 4 bases from V and 4 bases from J, leaving 13 bases between. CDR1 SQVTM and CDR2 ANQGSEA come from the germline V gene. CDR3 length: 13 residues. DNA of the CDR3: TGCAGCGTTGGTTCAGGGTTCGGCACTGAAGCTTTCTTT. This gives the protein CSVGSGFGTEAFF. The whole variable domain, filled in from reference TRBV29-1 and TRBJ1-1, reads SAVISQKPSRDICQRGTSLTIQCQVDSQVTMMFWYRQQPGQSLTLIATANQGSEATYESGFVIDKFPISRPNLTFSTLTVSNMSPEDSSIYLCSVGSGFGTEAFFGQGTRLTVV.

This clone was counted only a few times. The J gene is TRBJ1-2, the V gene TRBV29-1; D remains ambiguous. V gave up 1 base and J gave up 4 bases, with 4 bases separating them. CDR1 is SQVTM and CDR2 is ANQGSEA in the germline V gene. The CDR3 is made up of 11 amino acids. The CDR3 reads CSVEVRYGYTF. The CDR3 region has the DNA TGCAGCGTTGAAGTCCGCTATGGCTACACCTTC.

This clone turned up a few times. This chain connects TRBV11-2 to TRBJ2-2; 8 bases fit TRBD2. This CDR3 spans 15 amino acids. The trim removed 5 bases at V and 4 bases at J, leaving 6 bases unmatched. Germline V lookup: CDR1 SGHAT, CDR2 FQNNGV. In DNA, the CDR3 is TGTGCCAGCAGCAGCGGACTAGCCACCACCGGGGAGCTGTTTTTT. Translating it yields CASSSGLATTGELFF.

This clone was observed a handful of times. The J gene is TRBJ2-1, the V gene TRBV27, with D possibly matching TRBD2 (6 bases). V was pared by 5 bases and J by 2 bases, with 16 bases between. The CDR3 loop spans 16 amino acids. CDR1 MNHEY and CDR2 SMNVEV come from the germline V gene (reference sequence). CDR3 nucleotide sequence: TGTGCCAGCAGTACCGCGAGTTCGGGGGCCTACAATGAGCAGTTCTTC. The encoded protein is CASSTASSGAYNEQFF.

The J gene is TRBJ2-5, the V gene TRBV5-1, with 7 bases aligning to TRBD2. The end of the DNA fits TRBJ2-7 better, so the J call may be wrong. The CDR3 totals 14 residues. Germline V lookup: CDR1 SGHRS, CDR2 YFSETQ. CDR3 in DNA: TGCGCCAGCAAGATGAGGGAGGGGTACTACGAGCAGTACTTC. Translated: CASKMREGYYEQYF.

This clone showed up just a few times. The V gene is TRBV30, the J gene TRBJ2-1; 11 positions match TRBD2. The CDR3 is 13 residues long. From germline, CDR1 is GTSNPN and CDR2 SVGIG (reference sequence). After removal of 7 bases from V and 3 bases from J, the junction contained 2 bases not matched to a gene. The CDR3 DNA reads TGTGCCTATAGCGGGAGGGTCTACAATGAGCAGTTCTTC. Its protein product is CAYSGRVYNEQFF. Filled out from reference TRBV30 and TRBJ2-1, the complete variable domain reads SQTIHQWPATLVQPVGSPLSLECTVEGTSNPNLYWYRQAAGRGLQLLFYSVGIGQISSEVPQNLSASRPQDRQFILSSKKLLLSDSGFYLCAYSGRVYNEQFFGPGTRLTVL.

The chain couples TRBV2 to TRBJ1-2; 7 bases align to TRBD1. From germline, CDR1 is SNHLY and CDR2 FYNNEI. The CDR3 is made up of 13 amino acids. V lost 7 bases, J lost 3 bases, and 5 bases stayed unmatched. The CDR3 here is CASTTGWDYGYTF. The CDR3 DNA follows: TGTGCCAGCACGACAGGGTGGGACTATGGCTACACCTTC.

By proportion, this clone is medium-sized (0.01 to 0.1%). This chain connects TRBV6-5 to TRBJ2-1; 9 bases map to TRBD2. This CDR3 spans 15 amino acids. V lost 6 bases and J lost 5; bases outside the gene matches: 8. Per the germline V gene, CDR1 is MNHEY and CDR2 is SVGAGI. The CDR3 nucleotides read TGTGCCAGCAGGAAAGCGGGAGGTGAAGACAATGAGCAGTTCTTC. As protein: CASRKAGGEDNEQFF.

Only a few counts were recorded for this clone. The genes are TRBV7-9 and TRBJ1-4, with a weak D call TRBD1 (6 bases). The CDR3 extends over 14 amino acids. Germline V gene lookup returns CDR1 SEHNR and CDR2 FQNEAQ (reference sequence). Trimming removed 5 bases at V and 8 bases at J, with 15 bases between. CDR3 amino acids: CASSLPGTSEKLFF. For the CDR3, the DNA is TGTGCCAGCAGCCTACCCGGGACAAGCGAAAAACTGTTTTTT.

The chain uses TRBV12-2 and TRBJ2-5. TRBV12-2 is a listed pseudogene. This CDR3 is 14 amino acids long. DNA of the CDR3: TGTGCAAGTCGCAGGGGACCTAGACTAAGAGACCAGTACTTC. The encoded protein is CASRRGPRLRDQYF.

The V and J genes are TRBV28 and TRBJ2-1, with D tentatively TRBD1 (5 bases). This CDR3 has 13 residues. Trimming shortened V by 5 bases and J by 5 bases, and 10 bases separated the two germline ends. The germline gives CDR1 MDHEN, CDR2 SYDVKM. This CDR3 is CASSARRDNEQFF. CDR3 coding DNA: TGTGCCAGCAGTGCGCGCAGGGACAATGAGCAGTTCTTC. The full variable domain, completed using reference TRBV28 and TRBJ2-1, is DVKVTQSSRYLVKRTGEKVFLECVQDMDHENMFWYRQDPGLGLRLIYFSYDVKMKEKGDIPEGYSVSREKKERFSLILESASTNQTSMYLCASSARRDNEQFFGPGTRLTVL.

V gene TRBV12-2 combines with J gene TRBJ2-7; whether TRBD2, the table's D call, matches the DNA was not checked. TRBV12-2 is a listed pseudogene. CDR3 size: 17 residues. The CDR3 sequence: CASRSPLAGETEYEQYF. Here the CDR3 DNA reads TGTGCAAGTCGCTCACCCCTAGCGGGAGAAACCGAATACGAGCAGTACTTC.

This clone occurred a few times. This chain connects TRBV6-5 to TRBJ2-7; D is possibly TRBD1 (5 bases). Germline CDR1 is MNHEY and CDR2 is SVGAGI. This CDR3 spans 13 amino acids. Deletions cut 6 bases from V and 6 bases from J, with 15 bases between. CDR3 protein: CASSSKSDSEQYF. In nucleotides, the CDR3 is TGTGCCAGCAGCTCCAAATCCGACAGCGAGCAGTACTTC.

As concerns this clone: The sample contains more than one DNA sequence encoding this CDR3. The gene calls are TRBV29-1 and TRBJ2-2; 8 bases match TRBD1. Germline CDR1 and CDR2: SQVTM and ANQGSEA. After removal of 6 bases from V and 6 bases from J, the junction contained 9 bases not matched to a gene. The CDR3 totals 14 residues. The CDR3 protein is CSVGAGGLAGELFF. The CDR3 DNA follows: TGCAGCGTGGGTGCAGGGGGCCTCGCCGGGGAGCTGTTTTTT.